This T cell receptor beta chain was profiled in a study of T cells in Graves' hyperthyroidism and ophthalmopathy. Researchers took RNA transcripts and amplified the TCR beta CDR3 regions from them. The TCR CDR3 first-round RT-PCR relied on the HTBI primer set. TCRdb itself ran the multiplex PCR reads through MiXCR, one entry per CDR3 protein. Of more than 300,000 distinct CDR3 sequences in the sample, approximately 18% were seen once. The V gene's germline CDR1 is DFQATT and CDR2 SNEGSKA (reference sequence). Trimming removed 8 bases at V and 7 bases at J, with 27 bases between. This CDR3 has 15 residues.

The rearrangement uses TRBV20-1 and TRBJ2-7, with D perhaps given as TRBD1 or TRBD2 (5 bases each). The sample taken for sequencing was blood. This TCR derives from a woman aged 30 to 39 with Graves' hyperthyroidism that later progressed to Graves' ophthalmopathy. The CDR3 DNA is TGCAGTTTCTTACTTACCGGGACGTCCTTTTGGGAGCAGTACTTC. Translation gives CSFLLTGTSFWEQYF.